This TCR beta chain was recorded in a study of blood T cell repertoires in COVID-19 (TCRdb year 2020). With regard to the full study: Collaborator samples came from the United States, Italy and Spain and covered acute and convalescent phases of COVID-19. The prospective study material was composed of cDNA or gDNA derived from T cells, B-cell-depleted T cells, or PBMCs. Subjects who had been exposed to COVID-19, were actively infected with it, or had recovered from it provided the deeply sampled blood TCRbeta repertoires that made up the dataset. The repertoires were released in a freely available public database intended as a resource for research on the immune response to SARS-CoV-2. The samples were drawn from the first 160 participants of the ongoing ImmuneRACE study and from 950 to 1,500 subjects provided by 6 global collaborators. The sample metadata nearly always contained a de-identified subject ID, COVID-19 status, age in years and sex. HLA class I and class II types, where available, came from metadata supplied by the sample provider rather than from assay-based typing. Results the study describes overall, beyond this receptor: Clinical and demographic metadata were provided uncurated, with the amount varying by source and participant.

Collaborating institutions collected whole blood in K2EDTA tubes following their own protocols. For TCRbeta analysis, collaborators shipped samples in one of three forms: frozen whole blood, isolated PBMCs, or DNA extracted from either of those sample types. About this clone itself: Which antigen it targets is not known. No base quality information exists; no much larger clone differs at one position.

Trimming leaves V shorter by 7 bases and J shorter by 7 bases, with the junction holding 7 bases beyond the gene matches. The CDR3 spans 14 residues, from the cysteine through the phenylalanine. Only the CDR3 DNA is retained, 42 bases long and in frame from the first base. CDR1 is given as LNHDA and CDR2 as SQIVND, both from the germline V gene (reference sequence). TCRbeta CDR3 regions were amplified from genomic DNA using the immunoSEQ Assay, a bias-controlled multiplex PCR. The paper's processing steps were these. The number of nucleated cells in each sample was estimated from the amplification of reference gene primers within the assay. Sequence reads were collapsed and filtered to measure the absolute abundance of every unique TCRbeta CDR3 rearrangement. For each sample, productive Simpson clonality was calculated as the square root of Simpson's diversity index across productive rearrangements. This immuneACCESS table, as held by TCRdb, lists in-frame sequences with V and J called but not all clones. Of the missing ones, under half trace to an unresolved V gene in checked studies; the others have no known cause. That table gives V, J and clone size, and the DNA gave D and trimming. The sample has roughly 100,000 clones on record, 84% of them singletons. About 10% of the sample goes to the ten largest clones.

The sample taken for sequencing was peripheral blood. The rearrangement joined TRBV19 to TRBJ1-6; 7 middle bases align to TRBD1. The sequence came from a man between 35 and 55 years old with active or convalescent COVID-19. In nucleotides, the sequence is TGTGCCAGTACCACCGGGACAGCAAATTCACCCCTCCACTTT. It translates as CASTTGTANSPLHF.